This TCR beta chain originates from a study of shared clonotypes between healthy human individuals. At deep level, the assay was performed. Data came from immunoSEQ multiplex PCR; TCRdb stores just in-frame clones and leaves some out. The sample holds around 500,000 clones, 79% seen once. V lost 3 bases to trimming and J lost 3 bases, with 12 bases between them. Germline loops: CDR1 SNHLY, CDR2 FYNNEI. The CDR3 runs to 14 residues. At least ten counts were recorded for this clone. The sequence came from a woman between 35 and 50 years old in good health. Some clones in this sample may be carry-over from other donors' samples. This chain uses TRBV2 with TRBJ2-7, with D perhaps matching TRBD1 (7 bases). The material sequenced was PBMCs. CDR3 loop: CASSDRQGGYEQYF. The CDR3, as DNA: TGTGCCAGCAGTGATCGACAGGGAGGCTACGAGCAGTACTTC.